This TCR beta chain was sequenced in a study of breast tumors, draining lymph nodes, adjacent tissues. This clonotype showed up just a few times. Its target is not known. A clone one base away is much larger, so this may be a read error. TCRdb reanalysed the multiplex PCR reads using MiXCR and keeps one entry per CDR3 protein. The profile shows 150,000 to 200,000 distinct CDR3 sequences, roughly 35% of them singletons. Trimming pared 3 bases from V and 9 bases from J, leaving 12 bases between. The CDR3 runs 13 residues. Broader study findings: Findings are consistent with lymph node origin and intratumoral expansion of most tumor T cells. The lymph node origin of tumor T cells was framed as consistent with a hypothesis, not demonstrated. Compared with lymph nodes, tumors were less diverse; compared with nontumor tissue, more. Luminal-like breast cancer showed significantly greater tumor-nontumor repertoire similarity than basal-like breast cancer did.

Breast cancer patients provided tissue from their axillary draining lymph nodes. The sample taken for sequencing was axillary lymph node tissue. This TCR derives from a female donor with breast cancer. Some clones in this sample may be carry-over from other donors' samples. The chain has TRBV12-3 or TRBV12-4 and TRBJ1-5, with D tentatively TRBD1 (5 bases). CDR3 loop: CASSFGAGLPQHF. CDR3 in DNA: TGTGCCAGCAGTTTCGGGGCAGGCCTGCCCCAGCATTTT.